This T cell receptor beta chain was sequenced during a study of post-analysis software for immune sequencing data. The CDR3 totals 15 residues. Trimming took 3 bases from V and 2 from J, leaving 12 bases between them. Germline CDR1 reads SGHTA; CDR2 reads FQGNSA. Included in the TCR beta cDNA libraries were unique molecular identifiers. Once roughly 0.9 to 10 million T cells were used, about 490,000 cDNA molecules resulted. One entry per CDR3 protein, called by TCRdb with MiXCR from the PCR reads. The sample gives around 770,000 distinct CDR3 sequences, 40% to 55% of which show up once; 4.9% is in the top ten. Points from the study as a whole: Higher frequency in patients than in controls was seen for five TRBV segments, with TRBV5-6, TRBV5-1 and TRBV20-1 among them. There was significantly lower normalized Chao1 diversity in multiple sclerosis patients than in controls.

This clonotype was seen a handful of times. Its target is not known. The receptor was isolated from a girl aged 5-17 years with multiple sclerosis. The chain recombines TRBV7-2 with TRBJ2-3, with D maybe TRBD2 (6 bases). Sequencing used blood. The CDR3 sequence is CASSLRRGFTDTQYF. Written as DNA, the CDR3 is TGTGCCAGCAGCTTGCGTCGGGGGTTCACAGATACGCAGTATTTT.